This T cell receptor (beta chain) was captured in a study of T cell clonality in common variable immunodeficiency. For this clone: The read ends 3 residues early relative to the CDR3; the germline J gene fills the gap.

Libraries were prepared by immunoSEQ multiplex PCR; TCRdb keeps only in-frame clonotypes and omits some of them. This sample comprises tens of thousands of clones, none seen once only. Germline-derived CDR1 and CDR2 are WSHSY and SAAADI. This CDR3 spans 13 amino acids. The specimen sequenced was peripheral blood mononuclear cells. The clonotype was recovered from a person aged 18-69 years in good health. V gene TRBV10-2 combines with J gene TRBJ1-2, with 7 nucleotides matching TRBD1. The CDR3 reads CASSVSQGRGYTF. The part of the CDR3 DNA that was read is TGCGCCAGCAGTGTATCACAGGGGAGAGGC.